The source of this TCR beta chain is a study of CD8+CD57+ T cells in acquired aplastic anemia. For the study at large: DNA from sorted CD4+ and CD8+ cells averaged around 3 ug.

Germline V gene data show CDR1 as SQVTM and CDR2 as ANQGSEA. Trimming pared 7 bases from V and 2 bases from J, leaving 11 bases between. This CDR3 has 13 residues. Genomic DNA, the template, was used for profiling of the TCR beta VDJ and CDR3. In TCRdb, the reads were re-called with MiXCR into one record per CDR3 protein. The repertoire holds about 160,000 distinct CDR3 sequences, over 70% seen once, with around 45% in the top ten. In the case of this clonotype: What it binds is not known.

Study results and limitations: Levels of CD8+ Simpson's diversity were not significantly distinct in patients versus controls.

The patients chosen for sequencing had shown expansion of CD8+CD57+ cells (detected by flow cytometry). All participating patients were living with severe acquired aplastic anemia. Patients were therapy-naive when their blood was sampled. The specimen sequenced was sorted CD4+, CD8+, or CD8+CD57+ T cells (not recorded which) from PBMCs. The rearrangement uses TRBV29-1 and TRBJ1-4, with D maybe TRBD1 (5 bases). This sequence originates from a human donor with aplastic anemia. CDR3 bases: TGCAGCGCAGTAAGACAGACTAATGAAAAACTGTTTTTT. This encodes CSAVRQTNEKLFF.